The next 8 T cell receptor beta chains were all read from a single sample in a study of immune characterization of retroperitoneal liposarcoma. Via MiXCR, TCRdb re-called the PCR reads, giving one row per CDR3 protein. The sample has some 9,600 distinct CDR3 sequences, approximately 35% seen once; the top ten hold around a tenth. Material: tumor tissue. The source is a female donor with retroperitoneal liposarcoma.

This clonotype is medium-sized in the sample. The CDR3 DNA reads as TGTGCCAGCGGCCCGGCTGGGGAGCTACCGTTCTTC. Its protein is CASGPAGELPFF. The chain combines TRBV6-1 with TRBJ2-1; D may be TRBD2 (5 bases). V lost 8 bases, J lost 15 bases, and 20 bases lay in between. The germline V gene has CDR1 MNHNS and CDR2 SASEGT. This CDR3 is built from 12 residues.

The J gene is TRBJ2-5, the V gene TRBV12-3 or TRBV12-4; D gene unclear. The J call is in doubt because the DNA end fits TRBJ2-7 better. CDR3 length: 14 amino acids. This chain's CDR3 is CASSDTPTTYEQYF. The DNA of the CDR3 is TGTGCCAGCAGTGATACTCCTACTACCTACGAGCAGTACTTC.

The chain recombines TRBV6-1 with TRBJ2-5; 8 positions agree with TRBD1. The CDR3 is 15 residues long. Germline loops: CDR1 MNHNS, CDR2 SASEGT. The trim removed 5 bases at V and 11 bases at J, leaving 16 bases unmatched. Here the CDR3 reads CASSYSDGQGSEQYF. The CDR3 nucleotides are TGTGCCAGCAGTTATTCCGATGGACAGGGTAGTGAGCAGTACTTC.

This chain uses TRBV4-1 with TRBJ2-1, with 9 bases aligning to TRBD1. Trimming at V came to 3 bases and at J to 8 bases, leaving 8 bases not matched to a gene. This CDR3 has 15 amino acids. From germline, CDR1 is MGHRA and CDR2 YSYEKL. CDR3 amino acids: CASSHTGTGWDEQFF. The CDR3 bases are TGCGCCAGCAGCCACACGGGGACAGGGTGGGATGAGCAGTTCTTC.

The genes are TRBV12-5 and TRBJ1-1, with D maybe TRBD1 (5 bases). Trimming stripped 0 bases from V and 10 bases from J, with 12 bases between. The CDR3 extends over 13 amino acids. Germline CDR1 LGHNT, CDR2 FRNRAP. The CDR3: CASGLVEARGAFF. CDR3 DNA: TGTGCTAGTGGTTTGGTAGAGGCTAGGGGAGCTTTCTTT.

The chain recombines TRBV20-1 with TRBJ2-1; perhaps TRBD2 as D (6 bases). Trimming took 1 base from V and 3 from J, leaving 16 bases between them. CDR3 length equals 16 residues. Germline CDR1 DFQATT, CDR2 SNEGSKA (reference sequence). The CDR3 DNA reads TGCAGTGCTAGAGGACCCGGGCCGGGAGTCTACAATGAGCAGTTCTTC. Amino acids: CSARGPGPGVYNEQFF.

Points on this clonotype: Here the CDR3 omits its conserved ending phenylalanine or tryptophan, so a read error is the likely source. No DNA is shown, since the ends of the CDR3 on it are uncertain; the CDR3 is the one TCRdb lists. The CDR3 spells CASRGHGERGAVL. The chain has TRBV28 and TRBJ2-1; the DNA was not compared with TRBD1, the D call given in the table. The CDR3 is made up of 13 amino acids, end residues included. Looked up from germline, CDR1 is MDHEN and CDR2 is SYDVKM.

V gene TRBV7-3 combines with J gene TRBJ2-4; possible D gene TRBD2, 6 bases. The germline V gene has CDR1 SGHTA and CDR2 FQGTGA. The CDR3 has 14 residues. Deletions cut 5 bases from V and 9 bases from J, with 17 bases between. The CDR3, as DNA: TGTGCCAGCAGCCTAGGTACAACTAGCCCCATTCAGTACTTC. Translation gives CASSLGTTSPIQYF.